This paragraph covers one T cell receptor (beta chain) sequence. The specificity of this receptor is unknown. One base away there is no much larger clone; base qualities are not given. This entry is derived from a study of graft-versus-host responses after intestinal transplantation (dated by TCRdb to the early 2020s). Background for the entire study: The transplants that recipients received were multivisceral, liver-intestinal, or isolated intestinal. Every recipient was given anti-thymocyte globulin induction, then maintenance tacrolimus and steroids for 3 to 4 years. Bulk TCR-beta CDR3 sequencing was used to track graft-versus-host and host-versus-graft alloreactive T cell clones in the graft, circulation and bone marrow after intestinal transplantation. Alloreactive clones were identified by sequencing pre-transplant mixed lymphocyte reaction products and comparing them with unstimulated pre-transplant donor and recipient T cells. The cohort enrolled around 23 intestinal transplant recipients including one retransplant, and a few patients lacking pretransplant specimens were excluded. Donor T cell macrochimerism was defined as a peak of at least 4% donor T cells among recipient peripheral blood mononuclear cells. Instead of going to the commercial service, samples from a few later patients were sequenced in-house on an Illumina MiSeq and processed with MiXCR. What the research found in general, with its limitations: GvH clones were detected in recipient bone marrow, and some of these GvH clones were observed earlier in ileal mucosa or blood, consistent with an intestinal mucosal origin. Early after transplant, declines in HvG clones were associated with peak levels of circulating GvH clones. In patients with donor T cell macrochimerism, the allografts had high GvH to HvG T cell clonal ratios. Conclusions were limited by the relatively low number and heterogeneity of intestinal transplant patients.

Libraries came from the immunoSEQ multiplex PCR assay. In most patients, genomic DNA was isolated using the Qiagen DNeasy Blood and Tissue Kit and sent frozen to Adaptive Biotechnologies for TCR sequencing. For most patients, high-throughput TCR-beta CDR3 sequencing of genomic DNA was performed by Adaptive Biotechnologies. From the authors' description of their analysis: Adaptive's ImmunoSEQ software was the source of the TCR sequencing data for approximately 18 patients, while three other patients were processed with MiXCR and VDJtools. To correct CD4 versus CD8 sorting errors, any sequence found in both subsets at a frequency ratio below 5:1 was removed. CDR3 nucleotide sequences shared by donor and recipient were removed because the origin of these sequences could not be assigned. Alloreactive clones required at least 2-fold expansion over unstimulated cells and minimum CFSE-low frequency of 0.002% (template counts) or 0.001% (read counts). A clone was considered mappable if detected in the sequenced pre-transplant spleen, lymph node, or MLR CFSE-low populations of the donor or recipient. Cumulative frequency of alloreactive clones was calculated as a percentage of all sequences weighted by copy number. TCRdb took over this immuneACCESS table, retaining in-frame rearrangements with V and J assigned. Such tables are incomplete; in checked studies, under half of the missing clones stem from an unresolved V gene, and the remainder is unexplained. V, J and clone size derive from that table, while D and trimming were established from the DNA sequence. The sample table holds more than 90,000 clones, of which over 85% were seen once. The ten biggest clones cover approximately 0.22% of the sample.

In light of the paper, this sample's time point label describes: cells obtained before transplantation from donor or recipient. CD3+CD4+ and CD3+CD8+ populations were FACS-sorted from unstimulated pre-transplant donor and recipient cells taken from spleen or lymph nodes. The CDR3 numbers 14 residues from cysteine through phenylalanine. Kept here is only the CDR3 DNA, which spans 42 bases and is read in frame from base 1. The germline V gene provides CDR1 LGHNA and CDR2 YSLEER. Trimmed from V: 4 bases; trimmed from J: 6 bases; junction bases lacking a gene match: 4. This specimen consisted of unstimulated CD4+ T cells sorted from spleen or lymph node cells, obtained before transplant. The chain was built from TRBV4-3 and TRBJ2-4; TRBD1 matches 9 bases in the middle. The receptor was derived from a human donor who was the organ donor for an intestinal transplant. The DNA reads TGCGCCAGCAGCCGGCCGGGACAGGGAAACATTCAGTACTTC. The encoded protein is CASSRPGQGNIQYF.